This TCR beta chain is drawn from a study of T cell responses to AZD1222 COVID-19 vaccine. Study at large: Some second doses came at about 4 weeks and others at about 12 weeks; these were pooled.

Regarding this clone: Its antigen is not identified.

Notes on the study in general: White British people made up most donors, females outnumbered males, and clonal diversity was possibly underestimated. Repertoire samples came only from after the peak T cell response. Seropositivity was recorded at baseline in only a handful of AZD1222 recipients.

V lost 6 bases to trimming and J lost 5 bases, with 4 bases between them. The CDR3 extends over 11 amino acids. This table comes from immunoSEQ multiplex PCR, and its TCRdb copy is limited to in-frame clones, with some not included. The sample lists approximately 130,000 clones, roughly 89% occurring once. This receptor was identified in an adult in good health. The V gene is TRBV12-3 or TRBV12-4, the J gene TRBJ2-2; D gene unclear. This specimen was peripheral blood, taken on day 0 of AZD1222 vaccination. The CDR3 reads CASRITGELFF. Written as DNA, the CDR3 is TGTGCCAGCAGGATAACCGGGGAGCTGTTTTTT.